This TCR beta chain emerged from a study of cytomegalovirus exposure and HLA in healthy donors. To note about this clone: Its antigen is not known.

PCR amplification relied on 60 Vbeta primers (plus 13 Jbeta primers). The method was immunoSEQ multiplex PCR; TCRdb's version includes in-frame clones alone and lacks a portion of them. The sample records around 190,000 clones, 65% to 90% being singletons. Overall study results and limits: In a later analysis, TCR beta V- and J-gene trimming was associated with a missense DCLRE1C variant.

V was pared by 4 bases and J by 0 bases, with 4 bases of the junction left unmatched. The germline V gene has CDR1 LGHNA and CDR2 YSLEER. This CDR3 is 16 amino acids long. The clonotype originates from a woman aged 45-59 years in good health and CMV-seronegative. Material for sequencing was PBMCs. V gene TRBV4-3 combines with J gene TRBJ2-7, with 12 bases matching TRBD2. The CDR3 region has the DNA TGCGCCAGCAGCCCATGGACTAGCGGGACCTCCTACGAGCAGTACTTC. This codes for CASSPWTSGTSYEQYF.